This T cell receptor (beta chain) is from a study of T cell repertoires in cytomegalovirus infection (dated by TCRdb to about 2019). Turning to the overall study: Donor HLA type was relevant to the analysis, as public TCR beta signatures indicated carriage of CMV infection together with the matching HLA type. Beyond this particular receptor, the publication reports: The ex vivo response was dominated by HLA-C-restricted CMV-specific TCR beta clonotypes, and the single most frequent clonotype in two of eight donors was supplied by these HLA-C-restricted clonotypes. In both this cohort and an independent roughly 330-donor cohort, the cumulative frequency of public TCR beta family members distinguished carriers of CMV infection plus the relevant HLA type.

About this clonotype: Its binding antigen is unknown. It has no much larger one-base neighbor in the sample; base qualities were not kept.

The CDR1 and CDR2 encoded by the germline V gene are MGHRA and YSYEKL. At the junction V is shortened by 1 base and J by 5 bases, with 20 bases in between. There are 17 amino acids in the CDR3, from cysteine to phenylalanine inclusive. Only the CDR3 DNA is retained, 51 bases long and in frame from the first base. The sample was run on an Illumina HiSeq 1500. TCRdb itself trimmed the public reads at Q25 with fastp, ran MiXCR and retained productive beta chains. Duplicate CDR3 protein sequences are folded into a single record with the most common DNA and genes. This sample lists 400,000 or so distinct CDR3 sequences; 30% to 40% were detected once. Jointly, the top ten make up around 15% of the sample.

The sequence is built from TRBV4-1 and TRBJ2-5; TRBD2 is a weak D gene call, 6 bases matching. The sequencing input was PBMCs. The sequence derives from a human donor in good health (CMV status not recorded). Some clones in this sample may be carry-over from other donors' samples. Here is the DNA: TGCGCCAGCAGCCAAGGGCCCGGCGGGGCCCCGGGTGAGACCCAGTACTTC. Its protein is CASSQGPGGAPGETQYF.